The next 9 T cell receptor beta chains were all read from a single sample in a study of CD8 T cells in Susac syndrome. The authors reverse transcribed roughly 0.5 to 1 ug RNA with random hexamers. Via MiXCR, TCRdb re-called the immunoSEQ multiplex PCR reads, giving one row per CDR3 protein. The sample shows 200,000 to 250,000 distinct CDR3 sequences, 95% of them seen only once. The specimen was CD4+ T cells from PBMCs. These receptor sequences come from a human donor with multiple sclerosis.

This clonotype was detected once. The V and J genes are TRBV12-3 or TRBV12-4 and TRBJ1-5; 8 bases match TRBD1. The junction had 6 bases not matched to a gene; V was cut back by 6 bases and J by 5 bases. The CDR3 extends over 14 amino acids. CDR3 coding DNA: TGTGCCAGCAGCCCGGACAGGGCCGATCAGCCCCAGCATTTT. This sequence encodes CASSPDRADQPQHF.

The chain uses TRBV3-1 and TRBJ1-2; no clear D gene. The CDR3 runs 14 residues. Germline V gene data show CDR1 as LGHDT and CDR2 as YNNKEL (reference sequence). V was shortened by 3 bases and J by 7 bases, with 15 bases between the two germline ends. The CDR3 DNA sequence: TGTGCCAGCAGCCACGGACCGGCTCTTGGTGGCTACACCTTC. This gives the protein CASSHGPALGGYTF.

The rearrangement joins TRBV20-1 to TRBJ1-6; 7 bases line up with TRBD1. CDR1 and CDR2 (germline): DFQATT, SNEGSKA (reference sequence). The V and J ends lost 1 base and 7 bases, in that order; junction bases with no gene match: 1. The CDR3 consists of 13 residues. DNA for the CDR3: TGCAGTGCTAGAGTGGGACAGAATTCACCCCTCCACTTT. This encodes CSARVGQNSPLHF.

CDR3 DNA: TGTGCCAGTAGTTCCTCCGGGACTAGAGGGGATACGCAGTATTTT. Protein: CASSSSGTRGDTQYF. The rearrangement joins TRBV19 to TRBJ2-3; 8 nucleotides line up with TRBD2. J gave up 6 bases and V 5 bases, and 10 bases lay outside the gene matches. Germline values: CDR1 LNHDA, CDR2 SQIVND (reference sequence). This CDR3 comprises 15 residues.

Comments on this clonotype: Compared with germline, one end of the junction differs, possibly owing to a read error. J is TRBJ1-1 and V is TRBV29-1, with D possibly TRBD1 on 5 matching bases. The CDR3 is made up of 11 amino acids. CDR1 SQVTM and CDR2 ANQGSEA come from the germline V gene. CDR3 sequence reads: CTGTLNTEAFF. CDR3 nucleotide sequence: TGTACCGGGACGTTGAACACTGAAGCTTTCTTT.

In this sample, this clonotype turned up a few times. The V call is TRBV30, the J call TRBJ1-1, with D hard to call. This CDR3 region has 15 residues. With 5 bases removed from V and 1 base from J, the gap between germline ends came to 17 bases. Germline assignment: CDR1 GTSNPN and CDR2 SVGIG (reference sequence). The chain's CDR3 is CAWLPSWRPNTEAFF. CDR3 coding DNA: TGTGCCTGGCTCCCCTCTTGGAGGCCGAACACTGAAGCTTTCTTT. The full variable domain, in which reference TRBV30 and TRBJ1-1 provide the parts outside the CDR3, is SQTIHQWPATLVQPVGSPLSLECTVEGTSNPNLYWYRQAAGRGLQLLFYSVGIGQISSEVPQNLSASRPQDRQFILSSKKLLLSDSGFYLCAWLPSWRPNTEAFFGQGTRLTVV.

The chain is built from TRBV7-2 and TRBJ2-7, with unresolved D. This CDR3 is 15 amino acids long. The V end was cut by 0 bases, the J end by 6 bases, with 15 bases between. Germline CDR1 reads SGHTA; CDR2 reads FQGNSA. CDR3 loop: CASSLAAGPLGEQYF. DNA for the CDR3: TGTGCCAGCAGCTTAGCCGCAGGACCCCTCGGCGAGCAGTACTTC.

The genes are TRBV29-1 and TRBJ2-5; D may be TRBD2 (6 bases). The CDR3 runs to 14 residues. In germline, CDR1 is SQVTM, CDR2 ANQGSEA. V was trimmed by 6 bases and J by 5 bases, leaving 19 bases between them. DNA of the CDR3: TGCAGCGTGCTGGGGGGACCCCGGTCCGAGACCCAGTACTTC. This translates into CSVLGGPRSETQYF.

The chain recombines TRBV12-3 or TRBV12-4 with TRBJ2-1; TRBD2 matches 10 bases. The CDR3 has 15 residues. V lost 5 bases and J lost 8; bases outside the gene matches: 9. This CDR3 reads CASSAAGGPGYEQFF. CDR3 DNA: TGTGCCAGCAGTGCAGCGGGGGGGCCGGGGTATGAGCAGTTCTTC.